The 10 T cell receptor beta chains below all came from one sample that was sequenced in a study of T cell clones after liver transplantation (dated by TCRdb to about 2019). Libraries were constructed by the immunoSEQ multiplex PCR assay. The table comes from immuneACCESS by way of TCRdb, which keeps in-frame sequences with V and J called. Part of the clones is missing from these tables; in studies checked, under half for an unresolved V gene and the rest for unknown reasons. A total of about 120,000 clones appear in this sample, over 75% of them only once. Approximately 0.78% of the sample is held by the ten biggest clonotypes. Material: CD4+ T cells from blood, obtained 12 months after liver transplant. These receptors were collected from a human patient who received a liver transplant. After a transplant, not all T cells may be the patient's own; some may come from the graft donor.

This clone was detected once. The chain links TRBV6-5 to TRBJ2-1; D is perhaps TRBD2 (5 bases). The CDR3 has 14 residues. Looked up from germline, CDR1 is MNHEY and CDR2 is SVGAGI. V was trimmed by 4 bases and J by 8 bases, leaving 15 bases between them. This CDR3 reads CASSSPGIRDEQFF. As DNA, the CDR3 is TGTGCCAGCAGTTCCCCGGGAATTCGGGATGAGCAGTTCTTC.

The chain carries TRBV6-5 and TRBJ2-7; maybe TRBD2 (6 bases). V was clipped by 6 bases and J by 5 bases, with 14 bases between them. The CDR3 length is 13 residues. Germline V gives CDR1 MNHEY, CDR2 SVGAGI. CDR3 in amino acids: CASSRWGGDEQYF. CDR3 in DNA: TGTGCCAGCAGCCGATGGGGAGGCGACGAGCAGTACTTC.

This clone was observed a few times. The CDR3 protein is CAITLAEAGDTQYF. The DNA of the CDR3 is TGCGCCATCACTCTAGCGGAGGCGGGAGATACGCAGTATTTT. J is TRBJ2-3 and V is TRBV10-2; 7 bases map to TRBD2. The CDR3 runs to 14 residues. Per germline, CDR1 WSHSY and CDR2 SAAADI. The V and J ends lost 10 bases and 5 bases, in that order; junction bases with no gene match: 12.

The V call is TRBV30, the J call TRBJ2-5; TRBD1 agrees at 8 bases. The J segment lost 2 bases and the V segment lost 5 bases, leaving 7 bases of the junction unmatched. From germline, CDR1 is GTSNPN and CDR2 SVGIG (reference sequence). This CDR3 is built from 14 residues. The CDR3 nucleotides read TGTGCCTGGTGTCCAGGGGGCGGACAAGAGACCCAGTACTTC. Translation gives CAWCPGGGQETQYF.

The chain carries TRBV18 and TRBJ2-7; TRBD1 is a possible D gene (5 bases). In germline, CDR1 is KGHSH, CDR2 LQKENI. This CDR3 comprises 14 residues. V lost 3 bases to trimming and J lost 6 bases, with 15 bases between them. Here the CDR3 DNA reads TGTGCCAGCTCACCGCTGGGCAGGGAAGGCGAGCAGTACTTC. It codes for CASSPLGREGEQYF.

The chain joins TRBV18 to TRBJ2-3, with D perhaps matching TRBD1 (5 bases). The CDR3 contains 13 residues. Germline V gene sequence: CDR1 KGHSH, CDR2 LQKENI. V lost 6 bases and J lost 2, with 9 bases in between. In DNA, the CDR3 is TGTGCCAGCTCGTTGGACACCACAGATACGCAGTATTTT. Protein sequence: CASSLDTTDTQYF.

The rearrangement links TRBV11-2 to TRBJ1-4; D ambiguous. Per the germline V gene, CDR1 is SGHAT and CDR2 is FQNNGV. This CDR3 has 13 amino acids. V lost 3 bases and J lost 5, with 7 bases in between. CDR3 DNA: TGTGCCAGCAGCTTGATTCCCAATGAAAAACTGTTTTTT. Translation: CASSLIPNEKLFF.

The rearrangement uses TRBV21-1 and TRBJ2-3; the DNA was not used to check the table's D call, TRBD2. TRBV21-1 has pseudogene status. This CDR3 region has 17 residues. CDR3 nucleotides: TGTGCCAGCAGCAAATTACGGACTAGCGCATCTCCAGATACGCAGTATTTT. Its protein is CASSKLRTSASPDTQYF.

The rearrangement joins TRBV6-6 to TRBJ1-4; D is unclear. With 8 bases removed from V and 8 bases from J, the gap between germline ends came to 15 bases. CDR1 MNHNY and CDR2 SVGAGI come from the germline V gene (reference sequence). This CDR3 region has 13 residues. CDR3 nucleotide sequence: TGTGCCAGCGTGAAGGCGGCGGGAGAAAAACTGTTTTTT. Its protein is CASVKAAGEKLFF.

This clone is a singleton in its sample. This chain links TRBV23-1 with TRBJ1-5; D is uncertain. TRBV23-1 is noted as an ORF with a role that remains uncertain. V was cut by 0 bases and J by 5 bases, with 14 bases left in between. The CDR3 is 16 residues long. The CDR3 loop reads CASSQSLPGKDQPQHF. CDR3 bases: TGCGCCAGCAGTCAATCTCTCCCCGGCAAGGATCAGCCCCAGCATTTT.